These 16 T cell receptor beta chains were sequenced from one sample in a study of T cells in Graves' hyperthyroidism and ophthalmopathy. Amplification targeted TCR beta CDR3 regions from RNA transcripts. Using the HTBI primer set, a first-round RT-PCR was run on the TCR CDR3. Each CDR3 protein gets one entry after TCRdb re-called the multiplex PCR reads with MiXCR. The sample lists around 600,000 distinct CDR3 sequences, nearly 45% occurring once. Specimen: peripheral blood or thyroid tissue (not recorded which). The receptor source for this set is an adult man with Graves' disease, either hyperthyroidism or ophthalmopathy (not recorded which).

Ten or more counts support this clonotype. The DNA of the CDR3 is TGCAGCGTTGTACTAGCGGGAGGTAATTCCTACGAGCAGTACTTC. It codes for CSVVLAGGNSYEQYF. The V gene is TRBV29-1, the J gene TRBJ2-7; TRBD2 agrees at 12 bases. The trim removed 4 bases at V and 1 base at J, leaving 5 bases unmatched. Germline-derived CDR1 and CDR2 are SQVTM and ANQGSEA. This CDR3 contains 15 residues.

This clonotype was counted between two and nine times. One junction end does not reproduce the germline sequence, and a read error may be involved. The DNA of the CDR3 is TGTGCCAGCAGCTCCGGGAGGGGCAGCTCCCACGAGCAGTACTTC. This codes for CASSSGRGSSHEQYF. The rearrangement links TRBV13 to TRBJ2-7; 8 nucleotides agree with TRBD2. Germline loops: CDR1 PRHDT, CDR2 FYEKMQ (reference sequence). The CDR3 runs 15 residues. The full variable domain, in which reference TRBV13 and TRBJ2-7 provide the parts outside the CDR3, is AAGVIQSPRHLIKEKRETATLKCYPIPRHDTVYWYQQGPGQDPQFLISFYEKMQSDKGSIPDRFSAQQFSDYHSELNMSSLELGDSALYFCASSSGRGSSHEQYFGPGTRLTVT.

This clonotype was recorded a few times. The rearrangement joins TRBV6-5 to TRBJ2-5, with a weak D call TRBD2 (5 bases). Germline V gene sequence: CDR1 MNHEY, CDR2 SVGAGI. The CDR3 is 16 residues long. V was clipped by 0 bases and J by 1 base, with 12 bases between them. The CDR3, as DNA: TGTGCCAGCAGTTACTCGTCTTCTAGCTTCCAAGAGACCCAGTACTTC. Its translation is CASSYSSSSFQETQYF.

The rearrangement joins TRBV20-1 to TRBJ1-6, with 8 bases matching TRBD1. The trim removed 3 bases at V and 10 bases at J, leaving 38 bases unmatched. The CDR3 length is 24 residues. The germline V gene encodes CDR1 DFQATT and CDR2 SNEGSKA (reference sequence). CDR3 in amino acids: CSASSADSPGSCWHNRGSGSPLHF. DNA for the CDR3: TGCAGTGCTAGCTCAGCGGACAGTCCTGGAAGCTGCTGGCACAACAGGGGGTCGGGGTCACCCCTCCACTTT.

The CDR3, as DNA: TGTGCCATCAGGTCAGGGGGGAGCTCCTACGAGCAGTACTTC. Translating gives CAIRSGGSSYEQYF. This chain links TRBV10-3 with TRBJ2-7; tentatively, D is TRBD1 (7 bases). CDR1 ENHRY and CDR2 SYGVKD come from the germline V gene. V dropped 6 bases and J dropped 0 bases, with 12 bases sitting between them. The CDR3 totals 14 residues.

This clonotype was seen repeatedly, ten times or more. The chain recombines TRBV10-3 with TRBJ1-4; D unresolved. The CDR3 is made up of 13 amino acids. CDR1 ENHRY and CDR2 SYGVKD come from the germline V gene. The germline V and J ends were trimmed by 10 bases and 4 bases, with 13 bases remaining between them. Here the CDR3 reads CATHPGVNEKLFF. CDR3 coding DNA: TGTGCCACGCATCCGGGAGTTAATGAAAAACTGTTTTTT.

As concerns this clonotype: One end of the junction does not line up with germline, which may come from a read error. The CDR3 protein is CASRLLDNRGEQHF. In DNA, the CDR3 is TGTGCCAGCAGGCTGTTGGATAACCGAGGCGAGCAGCACTTC. The V gene is TRBV6-6, the J gene TRBJ2-7; no definite D call. CDR3 size: 14 residues. Germline lookup yields CDR1 MNHNY and CDR2 SVGAGI (reference sequence).

This clonotype was seen repeatedly, ten times or more. This sequence joins TRBV7-9 and TRBJ2-7; D gene uncertain. There are 11 residues in the CDR3. Germline CDR1 is SEHNR and CDR2 is FQNEAQ (reference sequence). Trimming left V 5 bases short and J 3 bases short, with 5 bases between. The CDR3 DNA is TGTGCCAGCAGCCCCCGCTACGAGCAGTACTTC. As protein: CASSPRYEQYF.

The V call is TRBV24-1, the J call TRBJ1-2; no firm D call. CDR3 length equals 14 residues. V was cut by 0 bases and J by 4 bases, with 8 bases left in between. Per the germline V gene, CDR1 is KGHDR and CDR2 is SFDVKD. CDR3 sequence reads: CATSDLRRSYGYTF. CDR3 coding DNA: TGTGCCACCAGTGATTTGAGACGGAGCTATGGCTACACCTTC.

This clonotype was found many times. The chain uses TRBV20-1 and TRBJ2-7; D ambiguous. CDR1 and CDR2 from the germline V gene are DFQATT and SNEGSKA (reference sequence). The CDR3 runs to 12 residues. V lost 2 bases and J lost 7, with 12 bases in between. CDR3 sequence: CSARRTPREQYF. The CDR3, as DNA: TGCAGTGCTAGACGCACGCCGCGAGAGCAGTACTTC.

The chain joins TRBV29-1 to TRBJ1-4; possible D gene TRBD1, 6 bases. The V gene's germline CDR1 is SQVTM and CDR2 ANQGSEA. The CDR3 contains 12 residues. The CDR3 loop is CRYQGRSEKLFF. The CDR3 nucleotides are TGCAGATACCAGGGGCGCAGTGAAAAACTGTTTTTT.

The chain couples TRBV11-2 to TRBJ2-7; D is possibly TRBD1 (6 bases). The CDR3 extends over 13 amino acids. V was cut by 4 bases and J by 13 bases, with 20 bases left in between. Germline V gives CDR1 SGHAT, CDR2 FQNNGV. CDR3 residues: CASSSNLQGWSYF. The CDR3 region has the DNA TGTGCCAGCAGCTCTAACCTACAGGGTTGGTCTTACTTC.

Notes on this clonotype: It may be a read error: a sequence one base away is much more abundant. The chain links TRBV6-5 to TRBJ2-7; D assignment may be TRBD1 or TRBD2 (6 bases each). Germline V lookup: CDR1 MNHEY, CDR2 SVGAGI. Trimming stripped 7 bases from V and 0 bases from J, with 19 bases between. The CDR3 loop spans 16 amino acids. Written as DNA, the CDR3 is TGTGCCAGCACTCGAGGGGGGCAGGGGAACTCCTACGAGCAGTACTTC. Amino acids: CASTRGGQGNSYEQYF.

As regards this clonotype: The conserved closing phenylalanine or tryptophan is absent in this CDR3, likely reflecting a read error. No DNA is shown, since the ends of the CDR3 on it are uncertain; the CDR3 is the one TCRdb lists. The J gene is TRBJ1-4, the V gene TRBV29-1; TRBD1, the D gene given by the table, was not confirmed from the DNA. Germline CDR1 and CDR2: SQVTM and ANQGSEA. The CDR3 spans 9 amino acids, including both terminal residues. The CDR3 sequence: CSVDRGTHY.

There are many counts of this clonotype. The chain joins TRBV29-1 to TRBJ2-7; 13 bases map to TRBD2. The CDR3 extends over 13 amino acids. From germline, CDR1 is SQVTM and CDR2 ANQGSEA. The V segment lost 6 bases and the J segment 5 bases; nucleotides outside the gene matches: 4. The CDR3: CSVWTSGSNEQYF. The CDR3 DNA follows: TGCAGCGTGTGGACTAGCGGGAGCAACGAGCAGTACTTC.

This clonotype came up many times. V usage is TRBV29-1 and J usage is TRBJ1-5, with D possibly TRBD1 on 5 matching bases. This CDR3 comprises 14 residues. The germline gives CDR1 SQVTM, CDR2 ANQGSEA. The V gene lost 6 bases and the J gene lost 2 bases, with 14 bases spanning the gap. CDR3: CSVAQGVGNQPQHF. DNA for the CDR3: TGCAGCGTCGCCCAGGGCGTCGGCAATCAGCCCCAGCATTTT.